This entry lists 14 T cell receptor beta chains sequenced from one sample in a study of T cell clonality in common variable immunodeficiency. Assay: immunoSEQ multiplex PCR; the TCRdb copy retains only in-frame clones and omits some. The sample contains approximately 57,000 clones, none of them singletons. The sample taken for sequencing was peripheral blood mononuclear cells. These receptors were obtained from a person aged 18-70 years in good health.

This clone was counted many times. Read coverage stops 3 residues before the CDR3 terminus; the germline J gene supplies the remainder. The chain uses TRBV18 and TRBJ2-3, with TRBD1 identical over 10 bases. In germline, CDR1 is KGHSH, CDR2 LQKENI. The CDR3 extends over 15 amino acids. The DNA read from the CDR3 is TGTGCCAGCTCACCGACAGGGGGCGGAAGAGAGACG. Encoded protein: CASSPTGGGRET. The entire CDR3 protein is CASSPTGGGRETQYF.

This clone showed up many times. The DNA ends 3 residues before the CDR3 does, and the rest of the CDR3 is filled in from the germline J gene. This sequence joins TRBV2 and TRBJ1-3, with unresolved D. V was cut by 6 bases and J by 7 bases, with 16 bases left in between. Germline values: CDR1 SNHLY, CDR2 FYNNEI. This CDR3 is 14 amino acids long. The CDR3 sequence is CASSRTVPRNTIYF. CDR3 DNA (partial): TGTGCCAGCAGCCGCACCGTCCCCCGGAACACC.

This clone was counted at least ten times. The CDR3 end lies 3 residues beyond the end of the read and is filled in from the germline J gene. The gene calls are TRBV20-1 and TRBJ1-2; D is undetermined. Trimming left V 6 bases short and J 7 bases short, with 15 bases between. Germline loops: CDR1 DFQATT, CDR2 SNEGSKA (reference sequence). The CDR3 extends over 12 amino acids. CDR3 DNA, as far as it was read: TGCAGTGCCATAGCCGGGGAAAGTGGC. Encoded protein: CSAIAGESG. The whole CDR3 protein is CSAIAGESGYTF.

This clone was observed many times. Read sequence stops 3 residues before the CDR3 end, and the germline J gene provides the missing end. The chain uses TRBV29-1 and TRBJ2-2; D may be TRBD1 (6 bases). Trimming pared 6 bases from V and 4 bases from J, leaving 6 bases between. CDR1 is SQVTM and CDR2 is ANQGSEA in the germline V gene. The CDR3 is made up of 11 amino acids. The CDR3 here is CSVQGTGELFF. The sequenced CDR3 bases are TGCAGCGTACAGGGCACCGGGGAG.

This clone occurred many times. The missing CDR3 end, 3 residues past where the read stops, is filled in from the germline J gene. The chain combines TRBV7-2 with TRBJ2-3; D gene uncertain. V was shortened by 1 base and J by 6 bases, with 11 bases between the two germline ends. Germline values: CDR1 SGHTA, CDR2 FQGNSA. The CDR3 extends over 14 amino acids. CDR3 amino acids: CASSLGGRLDTQYF. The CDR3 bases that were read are TGTGCCAGCAGCTTAGGCGGCCGACTGGATACG.

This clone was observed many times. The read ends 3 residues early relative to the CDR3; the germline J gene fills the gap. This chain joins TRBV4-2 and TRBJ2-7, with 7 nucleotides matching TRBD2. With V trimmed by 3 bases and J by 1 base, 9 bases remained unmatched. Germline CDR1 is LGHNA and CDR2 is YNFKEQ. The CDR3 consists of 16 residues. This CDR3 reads CASSQLLAVRSYEQYF. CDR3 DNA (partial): TGTGCCAGCAGCCAGCTCCTAGCGGTTCGATCCTACGAG.

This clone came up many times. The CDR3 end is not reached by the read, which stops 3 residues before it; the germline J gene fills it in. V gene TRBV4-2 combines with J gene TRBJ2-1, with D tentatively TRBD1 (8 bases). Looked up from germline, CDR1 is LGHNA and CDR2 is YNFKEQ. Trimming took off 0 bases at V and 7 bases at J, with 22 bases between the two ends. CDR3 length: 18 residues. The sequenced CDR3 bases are TGTGCCAGCAGCCAAGATCAGGGGGCCGAGGGGGGGAGGAATGAG. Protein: CASSQDQGAEGGRNE. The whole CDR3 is CASSQDQGAEGGRNEQFF.

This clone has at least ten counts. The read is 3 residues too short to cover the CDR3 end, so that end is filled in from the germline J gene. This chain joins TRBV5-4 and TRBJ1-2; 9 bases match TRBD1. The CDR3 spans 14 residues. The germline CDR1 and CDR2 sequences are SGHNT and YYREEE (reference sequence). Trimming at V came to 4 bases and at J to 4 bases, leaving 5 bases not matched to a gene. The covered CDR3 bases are TGTGCCAGCAGCCTTGGGACAGGGAGCTATGGC. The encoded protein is CASSLGTGSYG. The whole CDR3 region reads CASSLGTGSYGYTF.

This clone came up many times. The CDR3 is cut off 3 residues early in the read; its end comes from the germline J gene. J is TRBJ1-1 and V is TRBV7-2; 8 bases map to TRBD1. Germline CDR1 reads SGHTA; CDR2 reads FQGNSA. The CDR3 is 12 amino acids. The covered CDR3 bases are TGTGCCAGCAGCAATGACAGGGGCTGG. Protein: CASSNDRGW. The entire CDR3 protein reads CASSNDRGWAFF. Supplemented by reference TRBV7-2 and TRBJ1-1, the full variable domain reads GAGVSQSPSNKVTEKGKDVELRCDPISGHTALYWYRQSLGQGLEFLIYFQGNSAPDKSGLPSDRFSAERTGGSVSTLTIQRTQQEDSAVYLCASSNDRGWAFFGQGTRLTVV.

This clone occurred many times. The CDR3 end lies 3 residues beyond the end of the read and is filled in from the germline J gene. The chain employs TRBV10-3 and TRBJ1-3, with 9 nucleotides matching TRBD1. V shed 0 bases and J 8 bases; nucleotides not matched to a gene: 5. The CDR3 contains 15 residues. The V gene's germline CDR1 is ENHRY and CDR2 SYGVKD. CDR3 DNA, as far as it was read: TGTGCCATCAGTGAGTCAGGGACAGGGTCTCACACC. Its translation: CAISESGTGSHT. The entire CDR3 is CAISESGTGSHTIYF.

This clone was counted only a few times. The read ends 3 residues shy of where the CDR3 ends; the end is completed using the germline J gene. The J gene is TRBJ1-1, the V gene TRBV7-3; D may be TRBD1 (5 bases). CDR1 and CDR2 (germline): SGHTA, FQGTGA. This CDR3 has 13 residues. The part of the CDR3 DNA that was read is TGTGCCAGCAGCTTAAGACAGCAAGAGACA. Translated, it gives CASSLRQQET. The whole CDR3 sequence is CASSLRQQETAFF.

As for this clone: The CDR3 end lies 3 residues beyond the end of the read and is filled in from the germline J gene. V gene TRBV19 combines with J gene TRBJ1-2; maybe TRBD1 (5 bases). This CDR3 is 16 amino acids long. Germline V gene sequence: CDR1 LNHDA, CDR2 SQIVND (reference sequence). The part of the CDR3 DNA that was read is TGTGCCAGTAAGACTAGCGGGACGAGCTCCTACAATGAC. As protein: CASKTSGTSSYND. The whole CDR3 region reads CASKTSGTSSYNDYTF.

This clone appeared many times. The DNA read from the CDR3 is TGCGCCAGCAGCTTCGCCGACTCGAACACTGAA. Protein: CASSFADSNTE. The whole CDR3 reads CASSFADSNTEAFF. The gene calls are TRBV5-1 and TRBJ1-1; D gene uncertain. The read gets to within 3 residues of the CDR3 end, and the germline J gene fills in the rest. CDR3 length: 14 residues. Deletions cut 2 bases from V and 1 base from J, with 9 bases between. CDR1 SGHRS and CDR2 YFSETQ come from the germline V gene.

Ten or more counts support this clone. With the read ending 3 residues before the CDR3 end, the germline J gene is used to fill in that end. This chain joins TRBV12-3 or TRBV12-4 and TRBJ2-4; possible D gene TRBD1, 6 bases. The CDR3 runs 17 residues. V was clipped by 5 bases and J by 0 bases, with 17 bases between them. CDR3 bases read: TGTGCCAGCAGTCCTACCGGACAGTACTTAGCCAAAAACATT. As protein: CASSPTGQYLAKNI. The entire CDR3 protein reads CASSPTGQYLAKNIQYF.